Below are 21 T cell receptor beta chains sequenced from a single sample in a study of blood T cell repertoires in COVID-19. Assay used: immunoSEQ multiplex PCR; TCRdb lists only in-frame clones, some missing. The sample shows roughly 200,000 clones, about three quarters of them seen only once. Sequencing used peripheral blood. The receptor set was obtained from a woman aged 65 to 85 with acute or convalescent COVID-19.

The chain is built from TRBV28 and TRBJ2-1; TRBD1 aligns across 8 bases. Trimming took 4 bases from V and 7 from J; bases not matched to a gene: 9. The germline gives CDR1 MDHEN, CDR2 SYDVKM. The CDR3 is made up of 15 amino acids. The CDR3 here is CASSYLVGQGNEQFF. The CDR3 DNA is TGTGCCAGCAGTTACTTAGTTGGACAGGGTAATGAGCAGTTCTTC.

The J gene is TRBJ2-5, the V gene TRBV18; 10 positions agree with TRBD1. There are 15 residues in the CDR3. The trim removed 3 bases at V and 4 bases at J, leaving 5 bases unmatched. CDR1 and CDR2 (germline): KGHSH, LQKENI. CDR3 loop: CASSPMDRGGETQYF. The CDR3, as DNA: TGTGCCAGCTCACCGATGGACAGGGGGGGAGAGACCCAGTACTTC.

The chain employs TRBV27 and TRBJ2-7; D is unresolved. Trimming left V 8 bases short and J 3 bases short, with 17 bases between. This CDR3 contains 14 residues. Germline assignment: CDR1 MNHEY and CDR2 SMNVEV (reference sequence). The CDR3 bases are TGTGCCAGCTCTCCCCTAGTAGTGGGCTACGAGCAGTACTTC. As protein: CASSPLVVGYEQYF.

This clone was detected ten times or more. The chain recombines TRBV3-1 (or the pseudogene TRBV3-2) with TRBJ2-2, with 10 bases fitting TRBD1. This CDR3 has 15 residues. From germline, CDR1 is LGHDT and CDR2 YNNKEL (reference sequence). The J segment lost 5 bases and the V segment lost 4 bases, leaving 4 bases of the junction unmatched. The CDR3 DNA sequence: TGTGCCAGCAGCCGCGGGACAGGGGTAACCGGGGAGCTGTTTTTT. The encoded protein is CASSRGTGVTGELFF.

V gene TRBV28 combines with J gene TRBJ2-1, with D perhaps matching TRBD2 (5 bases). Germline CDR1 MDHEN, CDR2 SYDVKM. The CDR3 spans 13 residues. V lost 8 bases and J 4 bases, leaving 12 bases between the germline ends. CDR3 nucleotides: TGTGCCAGCTCTTTTCGGGGATACAATGAGCAGTTCTTC. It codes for CASSFRGYNEQFF.

This CDR3 is CASSPKREIMNEQFF. DNA for the CDR3: TGTGCCAGCAGCCCGAAGCGGGAGATAATGAACGAGCAGTTCTTC. This rearrangement joins TRBV7-2 to TRBJ2-1; 8 nucleotides match TRBD2. This CDR3 is 15 amino acids long. The ends lost 5 bases at V and 10 bases at J; junction bases unmatched: 13. CDR1 SGHTA and CDR2 FQGNSA come from the germline V gene.

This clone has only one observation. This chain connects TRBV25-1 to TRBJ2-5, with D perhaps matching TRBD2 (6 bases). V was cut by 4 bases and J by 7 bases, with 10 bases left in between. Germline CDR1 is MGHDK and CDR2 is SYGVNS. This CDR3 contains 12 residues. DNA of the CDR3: TGTGCCAGCAGTGCAACCGGGGGGACCCAGTACTTC. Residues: CASSATGGTQYF. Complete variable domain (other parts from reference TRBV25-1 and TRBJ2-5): EADIYQTPRYLVIGTGKKITLECSQTMGHDKMYWYQQDPGMELHLIHYSYGVNSTEKGDLSSESTVSRIRTEHFPLTLESARPSHTSQYLCASSATGGTQYFGPGTRLLVL.

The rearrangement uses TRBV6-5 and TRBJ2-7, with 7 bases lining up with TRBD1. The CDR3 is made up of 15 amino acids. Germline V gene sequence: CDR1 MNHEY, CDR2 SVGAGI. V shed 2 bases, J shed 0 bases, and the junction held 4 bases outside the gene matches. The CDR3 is CASSYGDSYSYEQYF. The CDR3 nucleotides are TGTGCCAGCAGTTACGGGGACAGCTACTCCTACGAGCAGTACTTC.

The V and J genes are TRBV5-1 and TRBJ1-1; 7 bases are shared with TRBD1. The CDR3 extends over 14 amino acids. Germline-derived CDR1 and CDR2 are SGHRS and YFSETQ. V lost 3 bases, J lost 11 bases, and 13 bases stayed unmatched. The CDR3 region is CASSSRQGRPRAFF. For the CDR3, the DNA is TGCGCCAGCAGCTCCCGACAGGGCCGCCCTCGGGCTTTCTTT.

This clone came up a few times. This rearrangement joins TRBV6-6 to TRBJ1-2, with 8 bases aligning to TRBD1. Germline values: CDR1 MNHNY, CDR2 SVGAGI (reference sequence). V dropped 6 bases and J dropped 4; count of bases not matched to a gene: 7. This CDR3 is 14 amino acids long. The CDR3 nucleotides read TGTGCCAGCAGGGCAGGGGGCGTCGCCTATGGCTACACCTTC. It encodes CASRAGGVAYGYTF.

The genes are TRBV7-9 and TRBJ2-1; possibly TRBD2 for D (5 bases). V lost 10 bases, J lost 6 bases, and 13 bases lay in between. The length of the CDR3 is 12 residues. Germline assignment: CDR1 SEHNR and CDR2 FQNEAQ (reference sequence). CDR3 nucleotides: TGTGCCACACCCCAACGGGGCAATGAGCAGTTCTTC. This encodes CATPQRGNEQFF.

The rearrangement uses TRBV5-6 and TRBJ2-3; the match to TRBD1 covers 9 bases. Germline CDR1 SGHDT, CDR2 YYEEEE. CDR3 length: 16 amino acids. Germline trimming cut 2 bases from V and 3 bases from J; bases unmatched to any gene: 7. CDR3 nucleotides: TGTGCCAGCAGCTTCCCCGACAGGGGGGGTACAGATACGCAGTATTTT. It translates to CASSFPDRGGTDTQYF. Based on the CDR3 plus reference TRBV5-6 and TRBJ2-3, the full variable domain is DAGVTQSPTHLIKTRGQQVTLRCSPKSGHDTVSWYQQALGQGPQFIFQYYEEEERQRGNFPDRFSGHQFPNYSSELNVNALLLGDSALYLCASSFPDRGGTDTQYFGPGTRLTVL.

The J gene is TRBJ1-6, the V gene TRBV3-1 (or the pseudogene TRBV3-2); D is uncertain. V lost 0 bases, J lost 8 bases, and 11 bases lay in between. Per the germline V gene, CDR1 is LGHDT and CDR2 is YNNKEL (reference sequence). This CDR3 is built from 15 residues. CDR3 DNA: TGTGCCAGCAGCCAAGATCTGTCCCTTTATTCACCCCTCCACTTT. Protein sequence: CASSQDLSLYSPLHF.

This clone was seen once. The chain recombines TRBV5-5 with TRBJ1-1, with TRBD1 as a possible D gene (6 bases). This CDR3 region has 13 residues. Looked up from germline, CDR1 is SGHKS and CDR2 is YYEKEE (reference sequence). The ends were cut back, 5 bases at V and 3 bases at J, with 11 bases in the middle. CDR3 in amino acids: CASRGTTYTEAFF. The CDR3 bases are TGTGCCAGCAGGGGGACAACCTACACTGAAGCTTTCTTT.

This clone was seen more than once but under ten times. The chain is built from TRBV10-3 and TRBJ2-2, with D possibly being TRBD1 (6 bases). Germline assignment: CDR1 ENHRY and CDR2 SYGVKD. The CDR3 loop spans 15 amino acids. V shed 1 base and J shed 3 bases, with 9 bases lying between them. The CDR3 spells CAISEWGRDTGELFF. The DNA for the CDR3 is TGTGCCATCAGTGAGTGGGGGCGCGACACCGGGGAGCTGTTTTTT.

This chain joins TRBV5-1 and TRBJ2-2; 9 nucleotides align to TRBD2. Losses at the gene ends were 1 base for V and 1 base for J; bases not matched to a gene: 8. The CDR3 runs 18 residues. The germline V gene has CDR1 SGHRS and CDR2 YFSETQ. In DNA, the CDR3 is TGCGCCAGCAGCTTGAGGGCTAGCGGGACCTTGAACACCGGGGAGCTGTTTTTT. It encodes CASSLRASGTLNTGELFF.

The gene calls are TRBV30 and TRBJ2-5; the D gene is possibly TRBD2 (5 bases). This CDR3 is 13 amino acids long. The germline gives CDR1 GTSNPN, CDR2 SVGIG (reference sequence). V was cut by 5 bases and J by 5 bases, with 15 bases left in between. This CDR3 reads CAWGRTGWETQYF. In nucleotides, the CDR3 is TGTGCCTGGGGAAGGACGGGGTGGGAGACCCAGTACTTC.

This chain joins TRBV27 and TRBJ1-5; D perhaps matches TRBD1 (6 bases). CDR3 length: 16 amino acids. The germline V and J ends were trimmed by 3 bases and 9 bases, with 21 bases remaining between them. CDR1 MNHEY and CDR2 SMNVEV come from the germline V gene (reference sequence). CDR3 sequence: CASSFSAGVLGRPQHF. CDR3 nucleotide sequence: TGTGCCAGCAGTTTTTCTGCAGGGGTCCTCGGGCGGCCCCAGCATTTT.

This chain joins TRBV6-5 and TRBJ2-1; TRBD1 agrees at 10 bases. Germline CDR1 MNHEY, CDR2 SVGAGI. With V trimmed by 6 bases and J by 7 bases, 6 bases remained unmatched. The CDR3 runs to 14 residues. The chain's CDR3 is CASSWDRGWNEQFF. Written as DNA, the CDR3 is TGTGCCAGCAGCTGGGACAGGGGATGGAATGAGCAGTTCTTC.

The CDR3 here is CASSLAGTSYNEQFF. DNA for the CDR3: TGTGCCAGCAGCTTGGCGGGAACCTCCTACAATGAGCAGTTCTTC. V and J are TRBV7-2 and TRBJ2-1; D perhaps matches TRBD2 (6 bases). Trimming cost V 3 bases and J 0 bases, with 9 bases left between them. From germline, CDR1 is SGHTA and CDR2 FQGNSA. The CDR3 runs 15 residues. The full variable domain, with the rest looked up from reference TRBV7-2 and TRBJ2-1, is GAGVSQSPSNKVTEKGKDVELRCDPISGHTALYWYRQSLGQGLEFLIYFQGNSAPDKSGLPSDRFSAERTGGSVSTLTIQRTQQEDSAVYLCASSLAGTSYNEQFFGPGTRLTVL.

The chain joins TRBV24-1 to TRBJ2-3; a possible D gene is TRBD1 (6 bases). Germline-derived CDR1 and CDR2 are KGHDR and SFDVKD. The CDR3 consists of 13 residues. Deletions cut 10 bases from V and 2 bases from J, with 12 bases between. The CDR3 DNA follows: TGTGCCACGTCCGGGACACTCACAGATACGCAGTATTTT. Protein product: CATSGTLTDTQYF.